This TCR beta chain is from a study of STAT3 mutations in large granular lymphocyte leukemia. Whole-study findings and limits: A small but highly pathogenic clone may have been missed. In about 30% of the 18 patients, new TCR clonotypes emerged after therapy. At least one immunodominant TCR beta clonotype appeared in every T-cell large granular lymphocyte leukemia patient. In several patients, dominant TCR clone burden exceeded STAT3 mutant burden.

Only in-frame clones appear in the TCRdb table, and some are missing; sequencing was by immunoSEQ multiplex PCR. The table has about 13,000 clones, roughly 85% seen once. V lost 3 bases and J lost 2, with 8 bases in between. From germline, CDR1 is LGHNA and CDR2 YNFKEQ. The CDR3 totals 14 residues. Turning to this clone: The target antigen is unknown.

The genes are TRBV4-2 and TRBJ2-1; D may be TRBD2 (6 bases). This sequence originates from a human donor with T large granular lymphocyte leukemia. Some clones in this sample may be carry-over from other donors' samples. The specimen sequenced was PBMCs. Here the CDR3 reads CASSQTSTYNEQFF. Written as DNA, the CDR3 is TGTGCCAGCAGCCAGACTAGTACCTACAATGAGCAGTTCTTC.